This is a list of T cell receptor beta chains from one sample in a study of T-cell reconstitution after alpha-beta-depleted transplantation in children. MiXCR, run by TCRdb on the PCR reads, gives a single entry per CDR3 protein. The sample records about 300,000 distinct CDR3 sequences, almost 8% being singletons. The source material was peripheral blood, sampled 360 days after TCRalphabeta/CD19-depleted stem cell transplant. All receptors come from a female patient between 2 and 15 years old who had a stem cell transplant for Fanconi anemia, so the T cells may come from the graft donor. CDR3s include the opening cysteine and the closing phenylalanine or tryptophan. Fields, in order: D gene, J gene, CDR3 length, clone size, V gene, CDR3 DNA, CDR3 protein. D genes are given only for firm matches. A row's size may be missing; if present it is once, few, many or a size class.

- TRBJ1-2 12 few TRBV29-1 TGCAGCGTTGTGGGGTCAGGATATGGCTACACCTTC CSVVGSGYGYTF
- TRBJ1-4 15 - TRBV27 TGTGCCAGCGGAACCCCCGGGTCCCCAACCGAAAAACTGTTTTTT CASGTPGSPTEKLFF
- TRBJ2-7 17 - TRBV7-2 TGTGCCAGCAGCTTAGCCTCGGGCCCGCCCTACTCCTACGAGCAGTACTTC CASSLASGPPYSYEQYF
TRBD2 TRBJ2-1 14 many TRBV20-1 TGCAGTGCTCTCCCTAGCGGCCCTGGTGATGAGCAGTTCTTC CSALPSGPGDEQFF
- TRBJ1-3 13 few TRBV9 TGTGCCAACAGCGCCGCAGGCGGAAACACCATATATTTT CANSAAGGNTIYF
TRBD2 TRBJ2-7 16 - TRBV15 TGTGCCACCAGCAGAGTTGGACTAGCGGAAGTCTACGAGCAGTACTTC CATSRVGLAEVYEQYF
TRBD2 TRBJ2-3 16 many TRBV18 TGTGCCAGCTCACCACTTAGCGGGGGGTATGGAGATACGCAGTATTTT CASSPLSGGYGDTQYF
- TRBJ2-3 13 many TRBV15 TGTGCCACCAGCAATACAGGCCCAGATACGCAGTATTTT CATSNTGPDTQYF
TRBD2 TRBJ2-3 16 few TRBV3-1 TGTGCCAGCAGCCAAGGGGCTAGCGGGGAGACAGATACGCAGTATTTT CASSQGASGETDTQYF
- TRBJ2-2 15 many TRBV7-6 TGTGCCAGCAGCTTAAGAACAGGGAACACCGGGGAGCTGTTTTTT CASSLRTGNTGELFF
TRBD1 TRBJ1-2 15 - TRBV5-1 TGCGCCAGCAGCTCCCGACAGGGCCTTCTTTATGGCTACACCTTC CASSSRQGLLYGYTF
- TRBJ1-1 13 many TRBV20-1 TGCAGTGCTGACCAGCCTAGGGGCACTGAAGCTTTCTTT CSADQPRGTEAFF
- TRBJ1-3 12 many TRBV28 TGTGCCAGCAGGCTCAGTGGAAACACCATATATTTT CASRLSGNTIYF
- TRBJ1-5 14 - TRBV30 TGTGCCTGGAGTGTACGCGGCACCAAAGGGACCCAGCATTTT CAWSVRGTKGTQHF
- TRBJ2-2 16 many TRBV20-1 TGCAGTGCTAGAGATTACGTGGGAGATTTTGCCGGGGAGCTGTTTTTT CSARDYVGDFAGELFF
TRBD1 TRBJ2-7 14 - TRBV3-1 TGTGCCAGCAGCTGGGACAGGACTACTTACGAGCAGTACTTC CASSWDRTTYEQYF
TRBD1 TRBJ2-5 15 - TRBV25-1 TGTGCCAGCAGTGACCCTGGACAGGGGCAAGAGACCCAGTACTTC CASSDPGQGQETQYF
- TRBJ2-3 15 - TRBV2 TGTGCCAGCAGTCCTAGGGGTCAGAGGGCAGATACGCAGTATTTT CASSPRGQRADTQYF
- TRBJ2-5 12 - TRBV18 TGTGCCAGCTCACCAGAGGAAGAGACCCAGTACTTC CASSPEEETQYF
- TRBJ2-7 13 many TRBV6-6 TGTGCCAGCAGCTACAGGGTCTCCTACGAGCAGTACTTC CASSYRVSYEQYF
- TRBJ1-1 11 few TRBV13 TGTGCCAGCATTGGTGACACTGAAGCTTTCTTT CASIGDTEAFF
- TRBJ1-6 14 many TRBV12-3/TRBV12-4 TGTGCCAGCAGTCCCCGGGTCGGCGCTTCACCCCTCCACTTT CASSPRVGASPLHF
- TRBJ2-7 16 many TRBV28 TGTGCCAGCAGTTTATTAGGGGATCCCTACTACTACGAGCAGTACTTC CASSLLGDPYYYEQYF
TRBD2 TRBJ2-1 16 many TRBV7-9 TGTGCCAGCAGCCCCCTAGATAGCGGGGCTAACAATGAGCAGTTCTTC CASSPLDSGANNEQFF
- TRBJ1-2 13 few TRBV28 TGTGCCAGCAGTTTTACAGCTAACTATGGCTACACCTTC CASSFTANYGYTF
TRBD1 TRBJ1-5 15 few TRBV5-1 TGCGCCAGCAGCTTGACAGGGGTTAACAATCAGCCCCAGCATTTT CASSLTGVNNQPQHF
- TRBJ2-1 14 many TRBV20-1 TGCAGTGCTTGGGGACCTCGCTCGGAAAGGGAGCAGTTCTTC CSAWGPRSEREQFF
- TRBJ2-1 20 many TRBV24-1 TGTGCCACCAGTGTCCCCGGTACAGGGAGGCCCTTGGGCTCCTACAATGAGCAGTTCTTC CATSVPGTGRPLGSYNEQFF
TRBD2 TRBJ2-7 16 few TRBV11-1 TGTGCCAGCAGCCCCCAGCTGGGACTAGTCCTCAGGGAGCAGTACTTC CASSPQLGLVLREQYF
- TRBJ2-1 10 many TRBV7-6 TGTGCCAGCAGCTTGGGAGAGCAGTTCTTC CASSLGEQFF
TRBD1 TRBJ1-2 12 - TRBV14 TGTGCCAGATTCGGGACAGGGTATGGCTACACCTTC CARFGTGYGYTF
TRBD1 TRBJ1-1 11 many TRBV29-1 TGCAGCGGGGGACAGGGGGAGGAGGCTTTCTTT CSGGQGEEAFF
TRBD2 TRBJ2-1 15 many TRBV9 TGTGCCAGCAGCACTAAAGCGGGAAGTCTCGGTGAGCAGTTCTTC CASSTKAGSLGEQFF
- TRBJ1-1 13 many TRBV6-5 TGTGCCAGCAGTTACTTGGGGAACACTGAAGCTTTCTTT CASSYLGNTEAFF
TRBD1 TRBJ1-1 18 - TRBV4-2 TGTGCCAGCAGCGGAGCGCCGGGACAGGGGGCTACTATGACTGAAGCTTTCTTT CASSGAPGQGATMTEAFF
TRBD2 TRBJ2-7 15 many TRBV10-3 TGTGCCATCAGGGGGACTAGCGGAGAGGTCTACGAGCAGTACTTC CAIRGTSGEVYEQYF
- TRBJ2-3 15 once TRBV14 TGTGCCAGCAGCGAATGGTTTAGCACGACAGATACGCAGTATTTT CASSEWFSTTDTQYF
- TRBJ2-2 15 few TRBV7-3 TGTGCCAGCAGCTTTGGAGGGGGTAACACCGGGGAGCTGTTTTTT CASSFGGGNTGELFF
- TRBJ1-6 17 many TRBV20-1 TGCAGTGCTCCGAGAGAAAGGGACCGAGGAATTAATTCACCCCTCCACTTT CSAPRERDRGINSPLHF
TRBD2 TRBJ2-3 17 many TRBV2 TGTGCCAGCCGACTTCCCTTACTAGCGGGGGTCACAGATACGCAGTATTTT CASRLPLLAGVTDTQYF
TRBD1 TRBJ2-6 16 many TRBV10-3 TGTGCCATCGGACCGGGACAGGGGTCTGGGGCCAACGTCCTGACTTTC CAIGPGQGSGANVLTF
TRBD1 TRBJ2-5 14 few TRBV18 TGTGCCAGCTCACCGTTAGGGGGCGCGGAGACCCAGTACTTC CASSPLGGAETQYF
- TRBJ2-1 15 - TRBV5-1 TGCGCCAGCACCTCCCTACTTCTAGATTCCAATGAGCAGTTCTTC CASTSLLLDSNEQFF
- TRBJ2-1 16 many TRBV24-1 TGTGCCACCAGTGATGCCGACGGAATCGGATACAATGAGCAGTTCTTC CATSDADGIGYNEQFF
- TRBJ2-3 15 few TRBV15 TGTGCCACCAGCTCTCGGAGGGCCAGGGTGAATACGCAGTATTTT CATSSRRARVNTQYF
TRBD2 TRBJ2-1 16 once TRBV7-8 TGTGCCAGCAGCTCCGAGGGCGGGGGCTCCTACAATGAGCAGTTCTTC CASSSEGGGSYNEQFF
TRBD2 TRBJ2-3 17 few TRBV4-1 TGCGCCAGCAGCCAAGAGACTAGCGGGGGTCTGGCAGATACGCAGTATTTT CASSQETSGGLADTQYF
- TRBJ2-6 16 many TRBV12-3/TRBV12-4 TGTGCCAGCAGCTTTAGCGGAAGCTCTGGGGCCAACGTCCTGACTTTC CASSFSGSSGANVLTF